This T cell receptor beta chain was captured by sequencing in a study of T cell responses to AZD1222 COVID-19 vaccine. The CDR3 runs 15 residues. Germline V gene data show CDR1 as SGHTA and CDR2 as FQGTGA. V shed 4 bases and J shed 0 bases, with 10 bases lying between them. Repertoires were generated with immunoSEQ multiplex PCR, while TCRdb's copy carries only in-frame clones and drops some. The table records approximately 150,000 clones, approximately 88% of them present only once. The TCR comes from an adult who received the AZD1222 COVID-19 vaccine. This chain uses TRBV7-3 with TRBJ2-1; D may be TRBD2 (6 bases). Sequenced material: peripheral blood, taken 28 days after the second AZD1222 dose. The CDR3 DNA reads as TGTGCCAGCAGCTCCACGGGACTCTCCTACAATGAGCAGTTCTTC. It yields the protein CASSSTGLSYNEQFF.